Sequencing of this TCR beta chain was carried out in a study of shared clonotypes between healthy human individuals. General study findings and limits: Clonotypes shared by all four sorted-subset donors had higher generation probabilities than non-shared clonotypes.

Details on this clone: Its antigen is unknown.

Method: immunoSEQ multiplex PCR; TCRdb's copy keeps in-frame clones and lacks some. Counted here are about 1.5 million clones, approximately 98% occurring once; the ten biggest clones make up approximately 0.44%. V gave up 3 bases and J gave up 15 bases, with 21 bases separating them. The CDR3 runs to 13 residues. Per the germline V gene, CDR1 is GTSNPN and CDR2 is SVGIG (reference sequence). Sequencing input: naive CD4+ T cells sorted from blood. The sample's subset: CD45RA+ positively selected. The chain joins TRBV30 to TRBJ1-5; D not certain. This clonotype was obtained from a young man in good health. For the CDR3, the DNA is TGTGCCTGGAGCGCGACGGGCCCCCGGGCCTCGCATTTT. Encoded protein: CAWSATGPRASHF.